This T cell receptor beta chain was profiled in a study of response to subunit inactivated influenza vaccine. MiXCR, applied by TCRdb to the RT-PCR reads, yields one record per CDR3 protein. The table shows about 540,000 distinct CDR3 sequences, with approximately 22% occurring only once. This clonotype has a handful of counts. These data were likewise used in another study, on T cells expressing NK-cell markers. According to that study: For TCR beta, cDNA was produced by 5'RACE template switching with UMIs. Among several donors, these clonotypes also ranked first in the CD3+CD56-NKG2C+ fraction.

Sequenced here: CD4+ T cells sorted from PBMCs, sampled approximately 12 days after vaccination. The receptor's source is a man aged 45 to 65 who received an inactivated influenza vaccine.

The CDR3 coding sequence is TGTGCCAGCAGCTCGGGAAGAGCGGGGAGGACTGAAGCTTTCTTT. Its protein product is CASSSGRAGRTEAFF. The V gene is TRBV13, the J gene TRBJ1-1; no clear D. Per the germline V gene, CDR1 is PRHDT and CDR2 is FYEKMQ (reference sequence). CDR3 length: 15 residues. The V end lost 4 bases, the J end lost 5 bases, and 17 bases lay between the germline ends.